This T cell receptor beta chain is from a study of blood T cell repertoires in COVID-19. Looking at the study overall: Specimens from acute and convalescent COVID-19 originated in the United States, Italy and Spain. T cells, B-cell-depleted T cells, or PBMCs supplied cDNA or gDNA.

Original data processing: Estimation of nucleated cell counts relied on the amplification of reference gene primers. Assay: immunoSEQ multiplex PCR; the TCRdb copy retains only in-frame clones and omits some. V and J calls and clone size are given by that table; D and trimming were obtained from the DNA. In the table there are some 140,000 clones, roughly 80% of which are singletons. This receptor was obtained from a woman aged 55 to 70 with acute or convalescent COVID-19. Sequencing was carried out using peripheral blood.

The CDR3 reads CASSPPGLFNQPQHF. CDR3 sequence (DNA): TGTGCCAGCTCACCCCCAGGCCTCTTTAATCAGCCCCAGCATTTT. The V gene is TRBV18, the J gene TRBJ1-5; D remains ambiguous. CDR1 and CDR2 from the germline V gene are KGHSH and LQKENI. The V and J ends lost 3 bases and 4 bases respectively, with 13 bases between them. There are 15 residues in the CDR3. Supplemented by reference TRBV18 and TRBJ1-5, the full variable domain reads NAGVMQNPRHLVRRRGQEARLRCSPMKGHSHVYWYRQLPEEGLKFMVYLQKENIIDESGMPKERFSAEFPKEGPSILRIQQVVRGDSAAYFCASSPPGLFNQPQHFGDGTRLSIL.